This T cell receptor (beta chain) was sequenced in a study of T cell responses to AZD1222 COVID-19 vaccine. This CDR3 region has 12 residues. Germline V gives CDR1 MNHEY, CDR2 SVGAGI. Between the trimmed V and J ends, which lost 6 bases and 6 bases, there was a span of 8 bases. Sequencing used immunoSEQ multiplex PCR; TCRdb keeps in-frame clones, though not all of them. The data show approximately 120,000 clones, with 70% to 90% seen just once and around 13% held by the top ten. V and J are TRBV6-5 and TRBJ1-4; no reliable D call. The sequence was collected from an adult in good health. The sample consisted of peripheral blood, taken on day 0 of MenACWY control vaccination. CDR3 residues: CASSGDHEKLFF. CDR3 nucleotides: TGTGCCAGCAGCGGGGATCATGAAAAACTGTTTTTT.